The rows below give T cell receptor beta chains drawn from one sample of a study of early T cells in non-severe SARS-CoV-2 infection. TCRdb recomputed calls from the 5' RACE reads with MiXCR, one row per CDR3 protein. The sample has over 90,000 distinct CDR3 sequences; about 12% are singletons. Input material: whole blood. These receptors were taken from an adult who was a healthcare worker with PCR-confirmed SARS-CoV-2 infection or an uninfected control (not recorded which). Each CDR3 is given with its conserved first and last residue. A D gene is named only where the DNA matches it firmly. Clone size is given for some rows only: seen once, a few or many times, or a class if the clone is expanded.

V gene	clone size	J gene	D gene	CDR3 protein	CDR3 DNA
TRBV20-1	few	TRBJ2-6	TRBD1	CSASPGGLRGANVLTF	TGCAGTGCTAGTCCAGGGGGCTTGAGAGGGGCCAACGTCCTGACTTTC
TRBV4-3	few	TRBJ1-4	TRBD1	CASSQAGTGNEKLFF	TGCGCCAGCAGCCAAGCCGGGACAGGGAATGAAAAACTGTTTTTT
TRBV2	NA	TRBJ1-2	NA	CASTQRFGGSGGYTF	TGTGCCAGCACCCAAAGGTTCGGGGGGAGTGGTGGCTACACCTTC
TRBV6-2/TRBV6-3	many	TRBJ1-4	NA	CASSSDGNEKLFF	TGTGCCAGCAGCTCGGACGGAAATGAAAAACTGTTTTTT
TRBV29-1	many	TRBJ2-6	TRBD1	CSVTPRGGGSGANVLTF	TGCAGCGTCACCCCACGAGGGGGCGGCTCTGGGGCCAACGTCCTGACTTTC
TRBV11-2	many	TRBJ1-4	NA	CASSSRPGGPNEKLFF	TGTGCCAGCAGCTCCCGGCCCGGGGGGCCTAATGAAAAACTGTTTTTT
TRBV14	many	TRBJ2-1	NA	CASSQGTYNEQFF	TGTGCCAGCAGCCAAGGAACCTACAATGAGCAGTTCTTC
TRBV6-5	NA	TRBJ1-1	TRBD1	CASSLGQGLNLNTEAFF	TGTGCCAGCAGCTTGGGACAGGGCCTGAATTTGAACACTGAAGCTTTCTTT
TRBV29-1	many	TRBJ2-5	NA	CSVEVGAGETQYF	TGCAGCGTTGAAGTGGGGGCCGGGGAGACCCAGTACTTC
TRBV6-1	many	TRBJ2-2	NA	CASSGLANTGELFF	TGTGCCAGCAGTGGACTAGCGAACACCGGGGAGCTGTTTTTT
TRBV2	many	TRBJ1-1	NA	CASRLDSYTEAFF	TGTGCCAGCCGGCTGGACTCATACACTGAAGCTTTCTTT
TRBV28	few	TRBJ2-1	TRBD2	CASSRKRGLAGGLRLYNEQFF	TGTGCCAGCAGTAGGAAACGGGGACTAGCGGGAGGGCTTAGACTCTACAATGAGCAGTTCTTC
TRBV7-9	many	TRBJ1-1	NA	CASSFQGNTEAFF	TGTGCCAGCAGCTTTCAGGGGAACACTGAAGCTTTCTTT
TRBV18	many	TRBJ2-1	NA	CASSPPGTAEQFF	TGTGCCAGCTCACCACCGGGGACGGCGGAGCAGTTCTTC
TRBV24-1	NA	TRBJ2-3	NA	CATSDFEQGKEDTQYF	TGTGCCACCAGTGATTTCGAACAGGGAAAAGAAGATACGCAGTATTTT
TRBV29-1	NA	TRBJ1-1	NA	CSVLRDTEAFF	TGCAGCGTGCTTCGGGACACTGAAGCTTTCTTT
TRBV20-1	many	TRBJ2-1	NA	CSASRVDSPYNEQFF	TGCAGTGCTAGTCGAGTCGACTCCCCCTACAATGAGCAGTTCTTC
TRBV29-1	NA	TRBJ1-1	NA	CSVDGGLNTEAFF	TGCAGCGTTGACGGGGGTCTGAACACTGAAGCTTTCTTT
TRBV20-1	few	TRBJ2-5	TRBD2	CSANGLAGIQETQYF	TGCAGTGCAAACGGACTAGCGGGTATCCAAGAGACCCAGTACTTC
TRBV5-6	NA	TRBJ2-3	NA	CASSLRWIGGATDTQYF	TGTGCCAGCAGCTTGAGGTGGATTGGTGGGGCCACAGATACGCAGTATTTT
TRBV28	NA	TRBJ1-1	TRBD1	CASSFPGQGGEAEAFF	TGTGCCAGCAGTTTCCCAGGACAGGGGGGAGAAGCTGAAGCTTTCTTT
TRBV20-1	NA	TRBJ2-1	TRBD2	CRVSGNIISYNEQFF	TGCAGGGTTAGCGGGAACATCATTTCCTACAATGAGCAGTTCTTC
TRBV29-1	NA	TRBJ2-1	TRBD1	CSVPGTAYNEQFF	TGCAGCGTGCCCGGGACAGCTTACAATGAGCAGTTCTTC
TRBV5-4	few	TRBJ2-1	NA	CASSLRTTGHNEQFF	TGTGCCAGCAGCTTACGAACGACCGGCCACAATGAGCAGTTCTTC
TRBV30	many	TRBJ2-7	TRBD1	CAWSVPPGGRHEQYF	TGTGCCTGGAGTGTACCCCCAGGGGGTAGGCACGAGCAGTACTTC
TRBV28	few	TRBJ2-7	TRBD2	CATRTSGSYEQYF	TGTGCCACCAGGACTAGCGGCTCCTACGAGCAGTACTTC
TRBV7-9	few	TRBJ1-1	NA	CASSQGTTEAFF	TGTGCCAGCAGCCAGGGGACTACTGAAGCTTTCTTT
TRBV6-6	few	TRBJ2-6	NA	CASRPRANVLTF	TGTGCCAGCAGGCCCCGGGCCAACGTCCTGACTTTC
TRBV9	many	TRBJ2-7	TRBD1	CASSVGGDRGRYEQYF	TGTGCCAGCAGCGTAGGAGGGGACAGGGGTAGATACGAGCAGTACTTC
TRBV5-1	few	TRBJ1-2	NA	CASSLGLVREKANYGYTF	TGCGCCAGCAGCTTGGGGTTGGTACGGGAGAAAGCGAACTATGGCTACACCTTC
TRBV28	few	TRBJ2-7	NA	CASSLRVDGTYEQYF	TGTGCCAGCAGTTTGAGGGTCGACGGAACCTACGAGCAGTACTTC
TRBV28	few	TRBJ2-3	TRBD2	CASSFSRSGTDTQYF	TGTGCCAGCAGTTTTTCCCGTAGCGGGACAGATACGCAGTATTTT
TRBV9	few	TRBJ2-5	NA	CASSGRERQETQYF	TGTGCCAGCAGCGGCCGGGAGAGGCAAGAGACCCAGTACTTC
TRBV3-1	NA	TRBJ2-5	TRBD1	CASSQDRGRTETQYF	TGTGCCAGCAGCCAAGACAGGGGGCGAACAGAGACCCAGTACTTC
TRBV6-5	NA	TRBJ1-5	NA	CASSELYSNQPQHF	TGTGCCAGCAGTGAGCTCTATAGCAATCAGCCCCAGCATTTT
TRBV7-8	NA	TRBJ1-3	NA	CASSLRLGGGNTIYF	TGTGCCAGCAGCCTCCGCCTGGGTGGCGGAAACACCATATATTTT
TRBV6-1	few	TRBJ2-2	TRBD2	CASSEVLTGGTGELFF	TGTGCCAGCAGTGAAGTGCTGACGGGAGGGACCGGGGAGCTGTTTTTT
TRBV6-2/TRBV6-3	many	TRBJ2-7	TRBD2	CASTPREGRHEQYF	TGTGCCAGCACCCCGCGGGAGGGCCGCCACGAGCAGTACTTC
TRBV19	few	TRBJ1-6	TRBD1	CASSQGYNSPLHF	TGTGCCAGTTCACAGGGGTATAATTCACCCCTCCACTTT
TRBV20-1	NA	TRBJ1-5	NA	CSASGPDQPQHF	TGCAGTGCTAGTGGGCCGGATCAGCCCCAGCATTTT
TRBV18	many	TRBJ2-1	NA	CASSPPGGGYGPKNEQFF	TGTGCCAGCTCACCCCCAGGGGGGGGATATGGTCCCAAAAATGAGCAGTTCTTC
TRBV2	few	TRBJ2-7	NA	CASSDVREPTYEQYF	TGTGCCAGCAGTGATGTACGGGAGCCCACCTACGAGCAGTACTTC
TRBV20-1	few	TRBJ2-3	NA	CSAPAASTDTQYF	TGCAGTGCTCCGGCCGCTAGCACAGATACGCAGTATTTT
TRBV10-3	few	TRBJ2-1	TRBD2	CAIGSGKSYNEQFF	TGTGCCATAGGAAGCGGGAAGTCCTACAATGAGCAGTTCTTC
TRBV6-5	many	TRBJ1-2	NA	CASSQLRAVGYTF	TGTGCCAGCAGCCAGCTTCGGGCGGTTGGCTACACCTTC
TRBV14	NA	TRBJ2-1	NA	CASSQWGSAYNEQFF	TGTGCCAGCAGCCAATGGGGAAGTGCCTACAATGAGCAGTTCTTC
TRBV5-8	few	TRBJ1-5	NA	CASSYHWGGSNQPQHF	TGTGCCAGCAGCTACCACTGGGGGGGTAGCAATCAGCCCCAGCATTTT
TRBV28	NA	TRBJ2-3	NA	CASSYMGHLRGDTQYF	TGTGCCAGCAGTTACATGGGACATCTCAGGGGAGATACGCAGTATTTT
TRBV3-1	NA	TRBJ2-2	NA	CASSQELSTGELFF	TGTGCCAGCAGCCAGGAACTTAGCACCGGGGAGCTGTTTTTT
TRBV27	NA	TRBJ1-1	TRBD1	CASSRWGQGYEAEAFF	TGTGCCAGCAGCCGCTGGGGACAGGGGTACGAAGCTGAAGCTTTCTTT
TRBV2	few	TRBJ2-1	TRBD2	CGSITSGGNEQFF	TGTGGCAGCATTACTAGCGGGGGCAATGAGCAGTTCTTC
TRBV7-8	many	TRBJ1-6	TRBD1	CASSSNSDRAPSYNSPLHF	TGTGCCAGCAGCTCCAACTCAGACAGGGCGCCCTCCTATAATTCACCCCTCCACTTT
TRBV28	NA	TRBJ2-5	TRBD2	CASIPPSGREGAETQYF	TGTGCCAGCATCCCCCCCAGCGGGAGAGAGGGTGCAGAGACCCAGTACTTC
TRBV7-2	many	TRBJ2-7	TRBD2	CASSLVGGSSPGEQYF	TGTGCCAGCAGCTTAGTAGGCGGGAGCTCCCCCGGCGAGCAGTACTTC
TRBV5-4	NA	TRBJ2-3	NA	CVSSSDTLTDTQYF	TGTGTCAGCAGCTCCGACACTCTCACAGATACGCAGTATTTT
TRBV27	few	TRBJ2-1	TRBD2	CASSLMGGSFYNEQFF	TGTGCCAGCAGTTTGATGGGCGGGAGTTTCTACAATGAGCAGTTCTTC
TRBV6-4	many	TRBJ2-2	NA	CASSEGQNTGELFF	TGTGCCAGCAGTGAGGGACAGAACACCGGGGAGCTGTTTTTT
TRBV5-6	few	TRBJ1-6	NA	CASSLAGGSPLHF	TGTGCCAGCAGCTTGGCCGGAGGTTCACCCCTCCACTTT
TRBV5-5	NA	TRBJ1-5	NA	CASSSGSQHF	TGTGCCAGCAGCTCAGGGTCCCAGCATTTT
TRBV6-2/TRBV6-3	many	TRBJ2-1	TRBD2	CASSQLAGGSSYNEQFF	TGTGCCAGCAGTCAACTAGCGGGAGGGAGCTCCTACAATGAGCAGTTCTTC